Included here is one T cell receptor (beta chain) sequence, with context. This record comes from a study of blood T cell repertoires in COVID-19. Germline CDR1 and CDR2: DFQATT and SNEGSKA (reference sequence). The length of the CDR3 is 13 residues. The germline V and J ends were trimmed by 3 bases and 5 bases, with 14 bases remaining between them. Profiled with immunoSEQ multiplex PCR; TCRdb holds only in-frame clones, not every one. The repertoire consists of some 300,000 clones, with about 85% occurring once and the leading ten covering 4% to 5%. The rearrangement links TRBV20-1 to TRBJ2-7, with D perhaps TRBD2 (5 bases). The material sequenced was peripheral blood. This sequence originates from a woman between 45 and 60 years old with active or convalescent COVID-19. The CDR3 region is CSASLYERNEQYF. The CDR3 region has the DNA TGCAGTGCTAGTCTCTACGAGCGGAACGAGCAGTACTTC.